Below, 21 T cell receptor beta chains from the same sample are listed, as sequenced in a study of breast tumors, draining lymph nodes, adjacent tissues. TCRdb recomputed calls from the multiplex PCR reads with MiXCR, one row per CDR3 protein. The sample lists approximately 8,000 distinct CDR3 sequences; about four fifths were seen once. Sequencing input: tumor-adjacent breast tissue. The receptors derive from a female donor with breast cancer. Some clones in this sample may be carry-over from other donors' samples.

This clonotype was counted a single time. The chain is built from TRBV3-1 and TRBJ2-7, with D unclear. The CDR3 sequence is 16 residues long. V gave up 0 bases and J gave up 6 bases, with 18 bases separating them. Germline assignment: CDR1 LGHDT and CDR2 YNNKEL (reference sequence). Written as DNA, the CDR3 is TGTGCCAGCAGCCAAGATAGTATGAGAGGTGGGTCCGAGCAGTACTTC. Translating it yields CASSQDSMRGGSEQYF.

The chain carries TRBV10-1 and TRBJ2-7; D possibly corresponds to TRBD2 (5 bases). The CDR3 contains 13 residues. CDR1 is WNHNN and CDR2 is SYGVQD in the germline V gene (reference sequence). V lost 8 bases to trimming and J lost 3 bases, with 14 bases between them. As DNA, the CDR3 is TGCGCCAGCTTAAATGCGGGCCACTACGAGCAGTACTTC. It specifies CASLNAGHYEQYF.

The genes are TRBV7-2 and TRBJ2-1, with 13 bases that match TRBD2. Per the germline V gene, CDR1 is SGHTA and CDR2 is FQGNSA. The CDR3 spans 16 residues. Losses at the gene ends were 1 base for V and 6 bases for J; bases not matched to a gene: 3. Here the CDR3 DNA reads TGTGCCAGCAGCTTAGTACGACTAGCGGGAGGCAATGAGCAGTTCTTC. Translated, it gives CASSLVRLAGGNEQFF.

The chain has TRBV10-1 and TRBJ2-7; D is possibly TRBD1 or TRBD2 (5 bases each). Germline assignment: CDR1 WNHNN and CDR2 SYGVQD (reference sequence). The CDR3 is 13 amino acids. V dropped 4 bases and J dropped 5 bases, with 12 bases sitting between them. The CDR3 sequence is CASSAGTSDEQYF. The DNA of the CDR3 is TGCGCCAGCAGTGCCGGGACCAGCGACGAGCAGTACTTC.

Only one count was recorded for this clonotype. The CDR3 spells CSATPGQGKLGYTF. CDR3 DNA sequence: TGCAGTGCTACCCCCGGACAGGGAAAATTGGGCTACACCTTC. The chain carries TRBV20-1 and TRBJ1-2, with 8 bases fitting TRBD1. The CDR3 is made up of 14 amino acids. From germline, CDR1 is DFQATT and CDR2 SNEGSKA (reference sequence). After removal of 4 bases from V and 8 bases from J, the junction contained 12 bases not matched to a gene.

The J gene is TRBJ2-5, the V gene TRBV20-1; D may be TRBD1 or TRBD2 (5 bases each). Germline V gene data show CDR1 as DFQATT and CDR2 as SNEGSKA (reference sequence). This CDR3 spans 14 amino acids. Trimming removed 1 base at V and 5 bases at J, with 14 bases between. The CDR3 protein is CSARGGTNGETQYF. In DNA, the CDR3 is TGCAGTGCTAGAGGGGGGACCAACGGTGAGACCCAGTACTTC.

V and J are TRBV10-2 and TRBJ1-4; weak D call: TRBD1 (6 bases). V was clipped by 6 bases and J by 4 bases, with 18 bases between them. Germline CDR1 and CDR2: WSHSY and SAAADI. The CDR3 totals 16 residues. CDR3 in DNA: TGCGCCAGCAGCGAAGGGGGAGGCAGCCTTAATGAAAAACTGTTTTTT. Translated: CASSEGGGSLNEKLFF.

This clonotype came up many times. V usage is TRBV27 and J usage is TRBJ2-3, with D unclear. V lost 5 bases and J lost 1, with 16 bases in between. The CDR3 is 16 residues long. CDR1 is MNHEY, CDR2 SMNVEV, per germline (reference sequence). CDR3 region: CASSPRLSLGTDTQYF. CDR3 bases: TGTGCCAGCAGTCCCCGCTTGAGCTTGGGCACAGATACGCAGTATTTT.

The rearrangement joins TRBV2 to TRBJ2-3; 7 bases line up with TRBD1. The germline gives CDR1 SNHLY, CDR2 FYNNEI. V lost 1 base, J lost 12 bases, and 7 bases stayed unmatched. CDR3 length: 13 amino acids. CDR3 residues: CASSEEDRVSQYF. The CDR3, as DNA: TGTGCCAGCAGTGAAGAAGACAGGGTATCCCAGTATTTT.

This chain joins TRBV7-9 and TRBJ2-1; D gene ambiguous. Germline values: CDR1 SEHNR, CDR2 FQNEAQ (reference sequence). Trimming took off 8 bases at V and 7 bases at J, with 9 bases between the two ends. The CDR3 sequence is 11 residues long. The CDR3 region is CASGSSNEQFF. The CDR3 nucleotides are TGTGCCAGCGGAAGTTCGAATGAGCAGTTCTTC. Looking up the rest from reference TRBV7-9 and TRBJ2-1 gives the full variable domain: DTGVSQNPRHKITKRGQNVTFRCDPISEHNRLYWYRQTLGQGPEFLTYFQNEAQLEKSRLLSDRFSAERPKGSFSTLEIQRTEQGDSAMYLCASGSSNEQFFGPGTRLTVL.

V and J are TRBV20-1 and TRBJ1-5; D is unresolved. CDR1 is DFQATT and CDR2 is SNEGSKA in the germline V gene (reference sequence). This CDR3 has 12 residues. V was trimmed by 7 bases and J by 3 bases, leaving 10 bases between them. CDR3 amino acids: CSVKNPNQPQHF. The CDR3 DNA sequence: TGCAGTGTAAAGAACCCCAATCAGCCCCAGCATTTT.

The chain combines TRBV15 with TRBJ2-7; perhaps TRBD1 as D (5 bases). Germline lookup yields CDR1 LNHNV and CDR2 YYDKDF (reference sequence). The CDR3 length is 17 residues. V was pared by 3 bases and J by 0 bases, with 18 bases between. This chain's CDR3 is CATSSQGVVVVSYEQYF. CDR3 DNA: TGTGCCACCAGCAGTCAAGGGGTGGTCGTTGTCTCCTACGAGCAGTACTTC.

As DNA, the CDR3 is TGCAGTGCGGCGACAGGGACCCCATCCAGCTCCTATAATTCACCCCTCCACTTT. Translated: CSAATGTPSSSYNSPLHF. The rearrangement joins TRBV20-1 to TRBJ1-6; 7 nucleotides align to TRBD1. The germline V gene encodes CDR1 DFQATT and CDR2 SNEGSKA (reference sequence). The trim removed 6 bases at V and 0 bases at J, leaving 14 bases unmatched. This CDR3 has 18 residues.

This chain uses TRBV6-6 with TRBJ2-1; D remains ambiguous. The CDR3 has 16 residues. The V gene lost 8 bases and the J gene lost 0 bases, with 17 bases spanning the gap. Germline lookup yields CDR1 MNHNY and CDR2 SVGAGI (reference sequence). CDR3 residues: CASWEGPWSSYNEQFF. The CDR3 bases are TGTGCCAGCTGGGAAGGGCCCTGGAGCTCCTACAATGAGCAGTTCTTC.

By its share, this clonotype is medium-sized. CDR3 nucleotide sequence: TGTGCCAGCAGTCGGGGGGACAATGGTCCCTACGAGCAGTACTTC. Amino acids: CASSRGDNGPYEQYF. The rearrangement links TRBV11-2 to TRBJ2-7, with D tentatively TRBD2 (7 bases). Germline values: CDR1 SGHAT, CDR2 FQNNGV. The V and J ends lost 6 bases and 2 bases respectively, with 17 bases between them. CDR3 length: 15 amino acids.

With respect to this clonotype: One junction end disagrees with the germline gene, perhaps due to a read error. This rearrangement joins TRBV28 to TRBJ2-1; 7 bases align to TRBD2. CDR1 and CDR2 from the germline V gene are MDHEN and SYDVKM. The CDR3 contains 16 residues. The CDR3 sequence is CASRTASGSRDNEQFF. The CDR3 nucleotides read TGCGCCAGCAGGACCGCTAGCGGTTCCAGGGACAATGAGCAGTTCTTC.

This clonotype is labeled medium-sized (0.01 to 0.1%). This rearrangement joins TRBV10-3 to TRBJ2-5; the match to TRBD2 covers 7 bases. The germline gives CDR1 ENHRY, CDR2 SYGVKD. Losses at the gene ends were 3 bases for V and 5 bases for J; bases not matched to a gene: 6. There are 14 residues in the CDR3. The CDR3, as DNA: TGTGCCATCAGTGAACGTGCAGCGGGGGAGACCCAGTACTTC. It yields the protein CAISERAAGETQYF.

The gene calls are TRBV20-1 and TRBJ2-7, with 11 bases identical to TRBD1. The CDR3 consists of 14 residues. Germline CDR1 is DFQATT and CDR2 is SNEGSKA (reference sequence). With V trimmed by 5 bases and J by 6 bases, 9 bases remained unmatched. The DNA of the CDR3 is TGCAGTGCTCCGTCTGGGACAGGGGGTCTCGAGCAGTACTTC. Amino acid sequence: CSAPSGTGGLEQYF.

This chain connects TRBV7-6 to TRBJ2-5; tentative D call: TRBD1 (6 bases). V shed 2 bases and J shed 1 base, with 29 bases lying between them. CDR1 SGHVS and CDR2 FNYEAQ come from the germline V gene. The CDR3 loop spans 21 amino acids. The CDR3 bases are TGTGCCAGCAGCTTATTCCCCCCCCAACAACAGGGTGTATTTCCCCAAGAGACCCAGTACTTC. It codes for CASSLFPPQQQGVFPQETQYF.

The V and J genes are TRBV4-2 and TRBJ1-2, with D uncertain. The CDR3 consists of 15 residues. Germline assignment: CDR1 LGHNA and CDR2 YNFKEQ. V was clipped by 4 bases and J by 7 bases, with 19 bases between them. This chain's CDR3 is CASSPRKGGVFGYTF. The DNA for the CDR3 is TGTGCCAGCAGCCCACGTAAGGGTGGGGTGTTTGGCTACACCTTC.

V usage is TRBV3-1 and J usage is TRBJ2-3; D is unresolved. CDR3 length: 14 amino acids. Germline lookup yields CDR1 LGHDT and CDR2 YNNKEL (reference sequence). The V end was cut by 0 bases, the J end by 10 bases, with 14 bases between. CDR3 protein: CASSQDGLVGSQYF. CDR3 sequence (DNA): TGTGCCAGCAGCCAAGATGGGCTAGTAGGGTCGCAGTATTTT.